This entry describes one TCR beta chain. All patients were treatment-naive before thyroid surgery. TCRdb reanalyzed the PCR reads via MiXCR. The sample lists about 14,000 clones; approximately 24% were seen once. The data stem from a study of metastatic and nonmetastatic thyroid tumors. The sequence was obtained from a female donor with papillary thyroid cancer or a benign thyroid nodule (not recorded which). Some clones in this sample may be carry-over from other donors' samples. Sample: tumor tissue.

The CDR3 DNA reads as TGTGCCAGCGCAGTCGGGGGCAACTACAATGAGCAGTTCTTC. Protein product: CASAVGGNYNEQFF. The genes are TRBV27 and TRBJ2-1; the D call may be TRBD1 or TRBD2 (6 bases each). Germline V gene sequence: CDR1 MNHEY, CDR2 SMNVEV (reference sequence). There are 14 residues in the CDR3. Trimming left V 8 bases short and J 3 bases short, with 14 bases between.